The present T cell receptor (beta chain) was sequenced within a study of CD8 T cells in Susac syndrome. About the study: When their blood was taken, the Susac syndrome patients had either not yet had any therapy, were taking corticosteroids, or were taking intravenous immunoglobulin alone.

An amount of RNA that ranged from roughly 0.45 to 1 ug was reverse transcribed with random hexamers. Multiplex PCR with immunoSEQ amplified the TCR beta CDR3 across 54 Vbeta and 13 Jbeta. TCRdb re-called the immunoSEQ multiplex PCR reads through MiXCR, storing one row per CDR3 protein. Of about 240,000 distinct CDR3 sequences detected, about 96% appear once; the ten largest clones hold approximately 0.1%. The CDR3 spans 14 residues. From germline, CDR1 is GTSNPN and CDR2 SVGIG (reference sequence). V was pared by 2 bases and J by 1 base, with 11 bases between. This clonotype originated in a human donor with Susac syndrome. This chain connects TRBV30 to TRBJ1-1; maybe TRBD1 (5 bases). The material sequenced was CD4+ T cells from PBMCs. CDR3 loop: CAWSRGRTNTEAFF. The CDR3 DNA reads as TGTGCCTGGAGTCGGGGACGGACGAACACTGAAGCTTTCTTT.